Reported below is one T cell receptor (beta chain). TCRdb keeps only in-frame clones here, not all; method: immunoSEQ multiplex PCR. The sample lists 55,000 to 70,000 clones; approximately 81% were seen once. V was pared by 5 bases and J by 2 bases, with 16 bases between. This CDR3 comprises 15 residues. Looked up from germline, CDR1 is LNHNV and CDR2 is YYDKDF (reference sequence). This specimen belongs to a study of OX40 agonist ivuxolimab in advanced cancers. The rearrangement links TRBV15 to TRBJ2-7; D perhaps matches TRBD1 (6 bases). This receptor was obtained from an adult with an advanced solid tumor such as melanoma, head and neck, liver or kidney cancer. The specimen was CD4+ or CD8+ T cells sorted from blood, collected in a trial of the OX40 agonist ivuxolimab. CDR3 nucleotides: TGTGCCACCAGCTTGGGGGCAGGGAGCGCCTACGAGCAGTACTTC. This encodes CATSLGAGSAYEQYF.